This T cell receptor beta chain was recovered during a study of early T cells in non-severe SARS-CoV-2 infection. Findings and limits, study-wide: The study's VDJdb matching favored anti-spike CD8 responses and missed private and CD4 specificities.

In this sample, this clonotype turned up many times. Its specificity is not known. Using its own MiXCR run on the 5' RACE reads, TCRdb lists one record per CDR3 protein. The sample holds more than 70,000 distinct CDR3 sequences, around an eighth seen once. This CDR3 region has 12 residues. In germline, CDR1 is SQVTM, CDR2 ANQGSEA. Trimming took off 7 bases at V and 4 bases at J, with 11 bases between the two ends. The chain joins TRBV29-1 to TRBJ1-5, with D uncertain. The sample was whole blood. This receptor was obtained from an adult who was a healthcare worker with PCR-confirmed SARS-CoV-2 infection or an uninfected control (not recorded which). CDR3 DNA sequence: TGCAGCGCCCGGGCCCCTAATCAGCCCCAGCATTTT. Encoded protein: CSARAPNQPQHF.